Sequencing of this T cell receptor (beta chain) was carried out in a study of T cell repertoires in cytomegalovirus infection. TCRdb fed the reads into MiXCR, producing one record per CDR3 protein. The sample contains hundreds of thousands of distinct CDR3 sequences, less than 40% of which appear only once. V dropped 0 bases and J dropped 3; count of bases not matched to a gene: 2. The CDR3 spans 15 residues. Germline CDR1 and CDR2: SGHTA and FQGNSA. At least ten counts were recorded for this clonotype. V and J are TRBV7-2 and TRBJ2-1; TRBD2 matches at 7 bases. The sample taken for sequencing was PBMCs. The TCR was taken from a human donor in good health (CMV status not recorded). Some clones in this sample may be carry-over from other donors' samples. The CDR3 protein is CASSLAWEGYNEQFF. In DNA, the CDR3 is TGTGCCAGCAGCTTAGCGTGGGAGGGCTACAATGAGCAGTTCTTC.